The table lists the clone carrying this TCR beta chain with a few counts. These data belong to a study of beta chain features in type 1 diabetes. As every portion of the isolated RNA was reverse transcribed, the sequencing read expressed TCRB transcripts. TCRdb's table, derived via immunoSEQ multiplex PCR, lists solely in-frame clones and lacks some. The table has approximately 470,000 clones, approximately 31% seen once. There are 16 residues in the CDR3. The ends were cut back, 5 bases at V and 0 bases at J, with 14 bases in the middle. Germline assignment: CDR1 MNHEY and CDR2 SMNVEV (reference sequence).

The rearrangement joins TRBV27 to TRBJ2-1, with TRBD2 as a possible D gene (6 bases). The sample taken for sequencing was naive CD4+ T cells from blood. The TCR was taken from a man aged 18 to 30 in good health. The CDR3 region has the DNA TGTGCCAGCAGTCGTAGGGACTTAAGCTCCTACAATGAGCAGTTCTTC. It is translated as CASSRRDLSSYNEQFF.